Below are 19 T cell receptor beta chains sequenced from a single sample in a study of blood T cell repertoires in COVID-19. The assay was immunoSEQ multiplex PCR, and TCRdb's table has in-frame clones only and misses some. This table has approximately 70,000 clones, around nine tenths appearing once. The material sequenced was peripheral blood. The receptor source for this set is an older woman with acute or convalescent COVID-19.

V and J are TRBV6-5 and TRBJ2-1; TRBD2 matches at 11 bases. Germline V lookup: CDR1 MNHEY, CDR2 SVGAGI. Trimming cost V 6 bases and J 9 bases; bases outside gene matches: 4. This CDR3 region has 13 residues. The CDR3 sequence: CASRLAGAPEQFF. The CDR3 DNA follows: TGTGCCAGCAGACTAGCGGGAGCCCCTGAGCAGTTCTTC.

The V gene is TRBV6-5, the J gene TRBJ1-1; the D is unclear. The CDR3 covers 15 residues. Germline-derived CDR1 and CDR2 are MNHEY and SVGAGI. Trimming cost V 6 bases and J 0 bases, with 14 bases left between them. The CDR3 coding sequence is TGTGCCAGCAGCAGCGCCCAGAGGATGAACACTGAAGCTTTCTTT. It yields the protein CASSSAQRMNTEAFF.

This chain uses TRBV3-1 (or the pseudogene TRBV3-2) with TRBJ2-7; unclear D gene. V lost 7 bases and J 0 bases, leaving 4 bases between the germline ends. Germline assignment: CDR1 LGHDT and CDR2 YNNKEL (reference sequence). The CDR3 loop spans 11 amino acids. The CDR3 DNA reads TGTGCCAGCACCCTCTCCTACGAGCAGTACGTC. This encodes CASTLSYEQYV.

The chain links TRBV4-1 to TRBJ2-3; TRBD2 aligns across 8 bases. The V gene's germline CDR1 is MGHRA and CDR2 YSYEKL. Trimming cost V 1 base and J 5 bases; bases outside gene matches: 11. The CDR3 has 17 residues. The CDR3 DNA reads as TGCGCCAGCAGCCAAGGGACCACGGGGGGGCGGAGAGATACGCAGTATTTT. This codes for CASSQGTTGGRRDTQYF.

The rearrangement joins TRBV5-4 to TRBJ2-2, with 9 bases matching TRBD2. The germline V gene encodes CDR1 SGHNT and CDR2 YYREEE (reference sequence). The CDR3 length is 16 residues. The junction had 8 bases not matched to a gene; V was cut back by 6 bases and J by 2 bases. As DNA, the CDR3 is TGTGCCAGCAACAAAGGGACTAGCCGAAACACCGGGGAGCTGTTTTTT. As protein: CASNKGTSRNTGELFF. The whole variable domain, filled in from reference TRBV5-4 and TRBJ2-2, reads ETGVTQSPTHLIKTRGQQVTLRCSSQSGHNTVSWYQQALGQGPQFIFQYYREEENGRGNFPPRFSGLQFPNYSSELNVNALELDDSALYLCASNKGTSRNTGELFFGEGSRLTVL.

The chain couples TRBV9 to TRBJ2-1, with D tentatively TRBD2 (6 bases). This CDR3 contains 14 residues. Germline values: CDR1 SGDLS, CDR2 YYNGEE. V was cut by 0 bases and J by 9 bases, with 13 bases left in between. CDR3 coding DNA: TGTGCCAGCAGCGTAGTATTAGGGACTGGTGAGCAGTTCTTC. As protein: CASSVVLGTGEQFF.

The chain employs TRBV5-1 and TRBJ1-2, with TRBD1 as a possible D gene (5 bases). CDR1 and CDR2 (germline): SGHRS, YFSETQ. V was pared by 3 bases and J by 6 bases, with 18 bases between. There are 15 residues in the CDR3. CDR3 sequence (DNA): TGCGCCAGCAGCTATACTTTGACAGCCACCGATGGCTACACCTTC. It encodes CASSYTLTATDGYTF.

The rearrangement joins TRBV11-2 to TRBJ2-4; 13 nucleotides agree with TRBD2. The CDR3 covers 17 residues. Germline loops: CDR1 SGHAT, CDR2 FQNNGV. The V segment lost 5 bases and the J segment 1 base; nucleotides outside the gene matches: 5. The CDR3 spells CASSPSTSGGAKNIQYF. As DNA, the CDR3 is TGTGCCAGCAGCCCCTCGACTAGCGGGGGGGCCAAAAACATTCAGTACTTC.

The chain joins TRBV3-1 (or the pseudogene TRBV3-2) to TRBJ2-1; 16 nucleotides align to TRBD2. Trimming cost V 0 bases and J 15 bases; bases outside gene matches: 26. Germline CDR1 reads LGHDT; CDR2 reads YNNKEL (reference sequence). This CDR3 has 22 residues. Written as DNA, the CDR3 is TGTGCCAGCAGCCAAGATCTACTGGAGACAGGGGGCCTGGGACTAGCGGGAGGGCCTTCGTTCTTC. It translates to CASSQDLLETGGLGLAGGPSFF.

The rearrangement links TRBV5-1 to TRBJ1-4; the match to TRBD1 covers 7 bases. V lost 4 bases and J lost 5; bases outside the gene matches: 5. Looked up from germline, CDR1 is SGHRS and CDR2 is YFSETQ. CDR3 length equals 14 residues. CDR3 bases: TGCGCCAGCAGCCCGCGGACAGGCAATGAAAAACTGTTTTTT. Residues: CASSPRTGNEKLFF.

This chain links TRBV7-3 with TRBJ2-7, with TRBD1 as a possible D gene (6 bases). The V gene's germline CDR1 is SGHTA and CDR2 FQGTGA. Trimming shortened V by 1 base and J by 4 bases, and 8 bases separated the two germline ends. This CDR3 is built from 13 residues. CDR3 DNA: TGTGCCAGCAGCTTAAGGGGGCGGTACGAGCAGTACGTC. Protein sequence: CASSLRGRYEQYV.

Written as DNA, the CDR3 is TGTGCCAGCAGTTCCCCGGGACAGGAGGTCACAGATACGCAGTATTTT. Translated, it gives CASSSPGQEVTDTQYF. J is TRBJ2-3 and V is TRBV28, with 8 bases aligning to TRBD1. The germline V gene has CDR1 MDHEN and CDR2 SYDVKM. The V segment lost 4 bases and the J segment 2 bases; nucleotides outside the gene matches: 8. The CDR3 contains 16 residues. The full variable domain, rest sourced from reference TRBV28 and TRBJ2-3, is DVKVTQSSRYLVKRTGEKVFLECVQDMDHENMFWYRQDPGLGLRLIYFSYDVKMKEKGDIPEGYSVSREKKERFSLILESASTNQTSMYLCASSSPGQEVTDTQYFGPGTRLTVL.

CDR3 nucleotides: TGTGCCAGCAGTTACGACGGGCAGGGGGCGCGACAGCCCCAGCATTTT. It specifies CASSYDGQGARQPQHF. This chain uses TRBV6-7 with TRBJ1-5, with TRBD1 identical over 8 bases. TRBV6-7 is an open reading frame, and its role is uncertain. With V trimmed by 2 bases and J by 7 bases, 10 bases remained unmatched. The length of the CDR3 is 16 residues.

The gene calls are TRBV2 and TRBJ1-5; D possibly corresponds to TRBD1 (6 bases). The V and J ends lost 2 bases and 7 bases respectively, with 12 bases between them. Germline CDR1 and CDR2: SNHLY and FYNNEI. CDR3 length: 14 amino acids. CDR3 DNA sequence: TGTGCCAGCAGTGAAAGCAGGGGAGACCAGCCCCAGCATTTT. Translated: CASSESRGDQPQHF. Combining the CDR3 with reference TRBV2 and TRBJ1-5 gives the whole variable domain EPEVTQTPSHQVTQMGQEVILRCVPISNHLYFYWYRQILGQKVEFLVSFYNNEISEKSEIFDDQFSVERPDGSNFTLKIRSTKLEDSAMYFCASSESRGDQPQHFGDGTRLSIL.

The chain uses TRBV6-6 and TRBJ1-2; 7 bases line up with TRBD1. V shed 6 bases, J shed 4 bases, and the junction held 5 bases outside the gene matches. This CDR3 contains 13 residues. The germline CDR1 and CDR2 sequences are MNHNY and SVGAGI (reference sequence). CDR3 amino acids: CASSLTGVYGYTF. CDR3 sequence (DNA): TGTGCCAGCAGCCTTACAGGGGTCTATGGCTACACCTTC.

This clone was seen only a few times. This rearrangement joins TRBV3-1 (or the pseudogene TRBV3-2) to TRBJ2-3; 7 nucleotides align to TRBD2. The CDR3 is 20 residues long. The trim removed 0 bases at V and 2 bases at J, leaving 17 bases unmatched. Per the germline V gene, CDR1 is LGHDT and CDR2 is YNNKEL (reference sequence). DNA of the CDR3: TGTGCCAGCAGCCAAGATCCTGTAGCGGGCCCGTCAGACCTCACAGATACGCAGTATTTT. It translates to CASSQDPVAGPSDLTDTQYF.

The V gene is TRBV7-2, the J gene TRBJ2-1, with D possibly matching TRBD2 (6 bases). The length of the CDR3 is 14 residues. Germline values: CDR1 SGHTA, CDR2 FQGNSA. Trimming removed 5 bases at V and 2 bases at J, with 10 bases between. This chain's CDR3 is CASSAGLAYNEQFF. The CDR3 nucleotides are TGTGCCAGCAGCGCGGGACTGGCCTACAATGAGCAGTTCTTC. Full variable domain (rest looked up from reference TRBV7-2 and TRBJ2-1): GAGVSQSPSNKVTEKGKDVELRCDPISGHTALYWYRQSLGQGLEFLIYFQGNSAPDKSGLPSDRFSAERTGGSVSTLTIQRTQQEDSAVYLCASSAGLAYNEQFFGPGTRLTVL.

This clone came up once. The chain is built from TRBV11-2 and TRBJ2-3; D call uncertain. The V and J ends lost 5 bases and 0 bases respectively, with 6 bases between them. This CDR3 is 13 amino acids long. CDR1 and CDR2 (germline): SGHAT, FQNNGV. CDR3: CASSLPSTDTQYF. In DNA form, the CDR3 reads TGTGCCAGCAGCCTCCCGAGCACAGATACGCAGTATTTT.

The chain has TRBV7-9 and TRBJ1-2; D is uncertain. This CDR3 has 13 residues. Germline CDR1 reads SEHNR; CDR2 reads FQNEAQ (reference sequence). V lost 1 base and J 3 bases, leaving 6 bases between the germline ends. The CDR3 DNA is TGTGCCAGCAGCTTAGGTCAGGACTATGGCTACACCTTC. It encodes CASSLGQDYGYTF. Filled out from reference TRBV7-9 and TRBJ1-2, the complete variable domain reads DTGVSQNPRHKITKRGQNVTFRCDPISEHNRLYWYRQTLGQGPEFLTYFQNEAQLEKSRLLSDRFSAERPKGSFSTLEIQRTEQGDSAMYLCASSLGQDYGYTFGSGTRLTVV.